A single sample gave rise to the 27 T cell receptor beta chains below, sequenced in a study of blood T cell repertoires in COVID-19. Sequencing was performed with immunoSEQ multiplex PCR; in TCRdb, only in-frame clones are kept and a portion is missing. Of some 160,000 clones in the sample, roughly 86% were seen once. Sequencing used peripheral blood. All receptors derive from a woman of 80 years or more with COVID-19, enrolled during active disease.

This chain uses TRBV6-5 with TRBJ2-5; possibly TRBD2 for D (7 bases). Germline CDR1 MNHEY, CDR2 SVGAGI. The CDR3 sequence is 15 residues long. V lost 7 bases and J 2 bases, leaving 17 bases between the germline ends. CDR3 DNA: TGTGCCAGCACGGGGGAGGGCAGGGGACAAGAGACCCAGTACTTC. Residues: CASTGEGRGQETQYF.

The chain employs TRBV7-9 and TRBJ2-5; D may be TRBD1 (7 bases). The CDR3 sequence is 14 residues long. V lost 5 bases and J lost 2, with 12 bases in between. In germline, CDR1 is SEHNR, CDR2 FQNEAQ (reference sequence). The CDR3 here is CASSKGAGQETQYF. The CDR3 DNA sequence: TGTGCCAGCAGCAAGGGGGCGGGACAAGAGACCCAGTACTTC.

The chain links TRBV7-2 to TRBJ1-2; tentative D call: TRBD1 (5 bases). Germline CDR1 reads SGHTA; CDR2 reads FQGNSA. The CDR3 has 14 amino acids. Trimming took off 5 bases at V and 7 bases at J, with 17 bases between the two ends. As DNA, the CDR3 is TGTGCCAGCAGCGAAGGGACTCCAACAGGTGGCTACACCTTC. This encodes CASSEGTPTGGYTF.

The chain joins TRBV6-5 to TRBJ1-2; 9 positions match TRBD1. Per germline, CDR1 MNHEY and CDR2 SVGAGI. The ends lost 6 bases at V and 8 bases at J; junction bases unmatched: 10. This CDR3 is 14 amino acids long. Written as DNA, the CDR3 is TGTGCCAGCAGGCGGAACAGGGGGCTGGAAGGCTACACCTTC. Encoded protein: CASRRNRGLEGYTF.

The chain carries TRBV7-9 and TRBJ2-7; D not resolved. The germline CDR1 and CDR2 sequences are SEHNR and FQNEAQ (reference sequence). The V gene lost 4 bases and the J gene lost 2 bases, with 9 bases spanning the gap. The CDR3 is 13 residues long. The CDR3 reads CASSSTYTYEQYF. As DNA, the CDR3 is TGTGCCAGCAGCTCAACATACACCTACGAGCAGTACTTC.

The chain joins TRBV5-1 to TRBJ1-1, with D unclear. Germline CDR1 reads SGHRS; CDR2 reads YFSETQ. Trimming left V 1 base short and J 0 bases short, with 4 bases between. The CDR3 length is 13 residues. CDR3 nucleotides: TGCGCCAGCAGCTTGAGCATGAACACTGAAGCTTTCTTT. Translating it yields CASSLSMNTEAFF.

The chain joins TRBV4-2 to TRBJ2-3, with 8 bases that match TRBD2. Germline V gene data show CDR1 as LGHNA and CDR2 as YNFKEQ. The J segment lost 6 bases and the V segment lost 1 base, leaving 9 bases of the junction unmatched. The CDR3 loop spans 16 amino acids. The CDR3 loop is CASSQAGTGGGDTQYF. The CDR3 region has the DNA TGTGCCAGCAGCCAAGCCGGGACGGGAGGGGGGGATACGCAGTATTTT.

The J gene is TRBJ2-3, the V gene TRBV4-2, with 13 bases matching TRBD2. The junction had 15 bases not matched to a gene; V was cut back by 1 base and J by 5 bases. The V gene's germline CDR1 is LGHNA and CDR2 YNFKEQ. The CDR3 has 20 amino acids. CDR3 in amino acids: CASSQGGATSGRAGIDTQYF. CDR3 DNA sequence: TGTGCCAGCAGCCAAGGAGGGGCCACTAGCGGGAGGGCTGGTATAGATACGCAGTATTTT.

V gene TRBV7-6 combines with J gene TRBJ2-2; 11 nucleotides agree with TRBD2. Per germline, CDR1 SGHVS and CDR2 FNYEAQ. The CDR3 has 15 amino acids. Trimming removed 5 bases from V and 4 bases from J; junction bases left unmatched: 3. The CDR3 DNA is TGTGCCAGCAGCGCACTAGCGGGAGTCACCGGGGAGCTGTTTTTT. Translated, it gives CASSALAGVTGELFF.

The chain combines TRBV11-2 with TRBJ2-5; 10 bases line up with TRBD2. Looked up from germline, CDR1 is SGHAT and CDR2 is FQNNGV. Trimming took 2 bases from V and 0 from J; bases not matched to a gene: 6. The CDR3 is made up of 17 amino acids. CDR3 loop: CASSLILAGPYQETQYF. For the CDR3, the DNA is TGTGCCAGCAGCTTAATACTAGCGGGGCCGTACCAAGAGACCCAGTACTTC.

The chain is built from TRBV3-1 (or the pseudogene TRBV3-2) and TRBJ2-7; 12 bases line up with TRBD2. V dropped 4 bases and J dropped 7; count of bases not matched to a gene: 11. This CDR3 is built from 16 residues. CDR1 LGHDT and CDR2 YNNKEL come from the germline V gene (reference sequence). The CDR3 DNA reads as TGTGCCAGCAGCCTCCGAACCACTAGCGGGAGGTCTGAGCAGTACTTC. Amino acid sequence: CASSLRTTSGRSEQYF.

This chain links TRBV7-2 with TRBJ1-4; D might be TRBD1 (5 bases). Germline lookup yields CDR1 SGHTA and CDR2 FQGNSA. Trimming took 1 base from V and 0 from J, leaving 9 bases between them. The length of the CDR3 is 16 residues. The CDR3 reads CASSLGQGATNEKLFF. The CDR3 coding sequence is TGTGCCAGCAGCTTAGGGCAGGGCGCAACTAATGAAAAACTGTTTTTT.

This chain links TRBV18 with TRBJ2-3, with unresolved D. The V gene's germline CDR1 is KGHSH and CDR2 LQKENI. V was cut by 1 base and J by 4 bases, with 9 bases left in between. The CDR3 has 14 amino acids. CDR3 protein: CASSPLPRSDTQYF. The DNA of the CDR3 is TGTGCCAGCTCACCACTCCCTAGGTCAGATACGCAGTATTTT. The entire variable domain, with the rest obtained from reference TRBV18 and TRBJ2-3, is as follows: NAGVMQNPRHLVRRRGQEARLRCSPMKGHSHVYWYRQLPEEGLKFMVYLQKENIIDESGMPKERFSAEFPKEGPSILRIQQVVRGDSAAYFCASSPLPRSDTQYFGPGTRLTVL.

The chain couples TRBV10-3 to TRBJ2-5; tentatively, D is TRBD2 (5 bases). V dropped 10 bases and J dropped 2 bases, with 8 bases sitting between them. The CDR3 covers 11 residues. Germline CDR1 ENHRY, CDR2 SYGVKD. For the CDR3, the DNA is TGTGCCAGCGCGGGTCAAGAGACCCAGTACTTC. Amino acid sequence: CASAGQETQYF.

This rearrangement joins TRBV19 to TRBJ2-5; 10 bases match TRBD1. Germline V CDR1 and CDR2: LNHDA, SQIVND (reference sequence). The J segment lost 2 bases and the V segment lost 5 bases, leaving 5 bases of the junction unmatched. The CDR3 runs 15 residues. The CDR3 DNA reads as TGTGCCAGTAGTGCAGACAGGGGGCGGCAAGAGACCCAGTACTTC. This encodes CASSADRGRQETQYF.

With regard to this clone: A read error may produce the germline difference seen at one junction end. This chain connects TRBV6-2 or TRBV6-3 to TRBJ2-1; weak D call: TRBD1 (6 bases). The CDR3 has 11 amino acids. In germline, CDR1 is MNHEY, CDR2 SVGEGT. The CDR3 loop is CASSADRTHLF. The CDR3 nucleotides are TGTGCCAGCAGTGCCGACAGGACCCACCTCTTC.

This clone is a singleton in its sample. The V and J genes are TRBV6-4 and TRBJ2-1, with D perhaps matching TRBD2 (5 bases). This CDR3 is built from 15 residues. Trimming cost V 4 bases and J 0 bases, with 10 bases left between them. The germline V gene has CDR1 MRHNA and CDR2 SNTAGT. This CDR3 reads CASSVVGSSYNEQFF. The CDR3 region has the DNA TGTGCCAGCAGTGTCGTGGGGAGCTCCTACAATGAGCAGTTCTTC.

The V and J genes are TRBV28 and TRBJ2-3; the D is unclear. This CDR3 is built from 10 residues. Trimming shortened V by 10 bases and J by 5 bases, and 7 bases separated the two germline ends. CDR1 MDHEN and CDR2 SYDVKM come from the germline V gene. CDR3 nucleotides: TGTGCCACCTACGAAGATACGCAGTATTTT. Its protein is CATYEDTQYF.

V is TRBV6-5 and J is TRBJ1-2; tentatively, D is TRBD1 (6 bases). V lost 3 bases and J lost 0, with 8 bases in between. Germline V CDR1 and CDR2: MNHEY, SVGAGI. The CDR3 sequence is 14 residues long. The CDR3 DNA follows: TGTGCCAGCAGTTATACAGGGTCTAACTATGGCTACACCTTC. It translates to CASSYTGSNYGYTF.

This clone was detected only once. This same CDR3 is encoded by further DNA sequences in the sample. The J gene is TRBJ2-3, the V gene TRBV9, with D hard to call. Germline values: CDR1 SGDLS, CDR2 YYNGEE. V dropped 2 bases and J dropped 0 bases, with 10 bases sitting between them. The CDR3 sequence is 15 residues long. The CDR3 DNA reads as TGTGCCAGCAGCGTCGGCGCGACTAGCACAGATACGCAGTATTTT. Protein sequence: CASSVGATSTDTQYF.

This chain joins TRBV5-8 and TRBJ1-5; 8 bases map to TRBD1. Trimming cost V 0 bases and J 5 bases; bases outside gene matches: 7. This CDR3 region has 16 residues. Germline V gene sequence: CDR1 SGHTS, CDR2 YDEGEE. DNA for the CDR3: TGTGCCAGCAGCTTGGAGGGCAGGGGGCAGGATCAGCCCCAGCATTTT. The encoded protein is CASSLEGRGQDQPQHF.

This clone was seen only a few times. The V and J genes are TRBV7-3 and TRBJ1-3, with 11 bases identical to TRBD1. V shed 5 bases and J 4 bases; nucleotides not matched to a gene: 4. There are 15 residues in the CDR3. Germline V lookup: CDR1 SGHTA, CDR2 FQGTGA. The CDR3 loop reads CASSQDRGLGNTIYF. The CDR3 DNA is TGTGCCAGCAGCCAGGACAGGGGGCTCGGAAACACCATATATTTT.

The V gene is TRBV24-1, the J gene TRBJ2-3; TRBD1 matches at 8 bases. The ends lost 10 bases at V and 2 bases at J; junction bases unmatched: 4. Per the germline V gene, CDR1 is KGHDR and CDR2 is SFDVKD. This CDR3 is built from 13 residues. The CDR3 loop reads CATRDRYTDTQYF. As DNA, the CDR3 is TGTGCCACGCGGGACAGGTACACAGATACGCAGTATTTT.

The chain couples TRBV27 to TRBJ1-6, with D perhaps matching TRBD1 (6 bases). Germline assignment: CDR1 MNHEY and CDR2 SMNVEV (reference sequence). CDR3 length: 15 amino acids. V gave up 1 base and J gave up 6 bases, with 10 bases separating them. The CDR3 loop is CASSLYGGPNSPLHF. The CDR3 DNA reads TGTGCCAGCAGTTTATACGGGGGGCCTAATTCACCCCTCCACTTT.

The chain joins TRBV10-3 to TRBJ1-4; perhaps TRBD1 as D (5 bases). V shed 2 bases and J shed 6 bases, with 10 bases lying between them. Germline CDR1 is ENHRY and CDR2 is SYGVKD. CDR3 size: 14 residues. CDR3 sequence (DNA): TGTGCCATCAGTGAGCAGGGCGGTGATGAAAAACTGTTTTTT. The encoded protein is CAISEQGGDEKLFF.

CDR3 protein: CASSPFLPGQSNYGYTF. CDR3 bases: TGTGCCAGCTCACCCTTTTTACCGGGACAGAGTAACTATGGCTACACCTTC. The chain recombines TRBV18 with TRBJ1-2, with 7 bases fitting TRBD1. Germline values: CDR1 KGHSH, CDR2 LQKENI. The V segment lost 3 bases and the J segment 1 base; nucleotides outside the gene matches: 11. This CDR3 comprises 17 residues.

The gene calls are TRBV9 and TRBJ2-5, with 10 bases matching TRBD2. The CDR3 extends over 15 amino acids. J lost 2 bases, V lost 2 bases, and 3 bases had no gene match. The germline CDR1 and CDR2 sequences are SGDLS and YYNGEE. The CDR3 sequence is CASSVDSGRQETQYF. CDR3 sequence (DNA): TGTGCCAGCAGCGTCGATAGCGGGAGGCAAGAGACCCAGTACTTC. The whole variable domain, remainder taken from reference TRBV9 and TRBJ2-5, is DSGVTQTPKHLITATGQRVTLRCSPRSGDLSVYWYQQSLDQGLQFLIQYYNGEERAKGNILERFSAQQFPDLHSELNLSSLELGDSALYFCASSVDSGRQETQYFGPGTRLLVL.